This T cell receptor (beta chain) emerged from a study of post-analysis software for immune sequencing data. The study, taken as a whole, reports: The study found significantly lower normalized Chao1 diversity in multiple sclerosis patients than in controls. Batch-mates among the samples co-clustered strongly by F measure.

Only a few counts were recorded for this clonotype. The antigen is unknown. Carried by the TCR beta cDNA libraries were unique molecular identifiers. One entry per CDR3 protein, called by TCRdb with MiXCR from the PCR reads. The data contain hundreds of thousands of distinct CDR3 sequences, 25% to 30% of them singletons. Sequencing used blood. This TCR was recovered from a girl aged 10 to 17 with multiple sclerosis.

The CDR3 spells CSALGATNTEAFF. The CDR3 DNA reads TGCAGTGCCTTGGGGGCAACCAACACTGAAGCTTTCTTT. The chain is built from TRBV20-1 and TRBJ1-1; D is possibly TRBD1 (6 bases). CDR3 length equals 13 residues. Deletions cut 6 bases from V and 2 bases from J, with 13 bases between. CDR1 is DFQATT, CDR2 SNEGSKA, per germline (reference sequence).